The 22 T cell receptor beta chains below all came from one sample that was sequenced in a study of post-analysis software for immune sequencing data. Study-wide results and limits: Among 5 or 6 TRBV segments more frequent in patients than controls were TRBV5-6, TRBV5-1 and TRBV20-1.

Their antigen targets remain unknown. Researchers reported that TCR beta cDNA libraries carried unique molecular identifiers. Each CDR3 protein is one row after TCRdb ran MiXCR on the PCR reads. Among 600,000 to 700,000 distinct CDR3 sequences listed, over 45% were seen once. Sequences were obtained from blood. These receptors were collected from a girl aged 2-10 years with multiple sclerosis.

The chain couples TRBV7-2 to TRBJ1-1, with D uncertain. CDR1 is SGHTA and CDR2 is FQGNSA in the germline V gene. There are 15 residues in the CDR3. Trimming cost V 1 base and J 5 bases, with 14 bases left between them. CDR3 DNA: TGTGCCAGCAGCTTAGGGGCCGGACGTACGACTGAAGCTTTCTTT. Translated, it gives CASSLGAGRTTEAFF.

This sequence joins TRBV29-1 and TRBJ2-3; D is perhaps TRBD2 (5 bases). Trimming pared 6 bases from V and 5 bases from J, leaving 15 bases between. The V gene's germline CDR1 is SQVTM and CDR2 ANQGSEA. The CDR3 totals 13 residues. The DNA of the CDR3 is TGCAGCGTCGGACGGTACGGGGAAGATACGCAGTATTTT. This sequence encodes CSVGRYGEDTQYF.

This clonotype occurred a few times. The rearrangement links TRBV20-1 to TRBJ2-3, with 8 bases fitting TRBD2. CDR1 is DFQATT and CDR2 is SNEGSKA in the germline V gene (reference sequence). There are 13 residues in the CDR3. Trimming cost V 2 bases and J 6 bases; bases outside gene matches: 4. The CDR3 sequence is CSARTSGSDTQYF. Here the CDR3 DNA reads TGCAGTGCTAGAACTAGCGGTTCGGATACGCAGTATTTT.

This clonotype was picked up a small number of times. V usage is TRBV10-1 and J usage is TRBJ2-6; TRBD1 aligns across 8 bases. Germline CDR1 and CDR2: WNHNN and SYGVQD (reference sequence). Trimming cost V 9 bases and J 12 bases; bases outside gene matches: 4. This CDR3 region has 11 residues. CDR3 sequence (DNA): TGCGCCAGTGGGACAGGCGGCGTCCTGACTTTC. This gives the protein CASGTGGVLTF.

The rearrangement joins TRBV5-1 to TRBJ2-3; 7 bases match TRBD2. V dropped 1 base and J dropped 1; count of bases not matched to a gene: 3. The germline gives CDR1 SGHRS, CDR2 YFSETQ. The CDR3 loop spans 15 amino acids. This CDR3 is CASSLTSVGTDTQYF. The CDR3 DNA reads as TGCGCCAGCAGCTTGACTAGCGTGGGCACAGATACGCAGTATTTT.

The DNA for the CDR3 is TGTGCCAGCAGCTTAGGCCTAGCGGGATATGAGCAGTTCTTC. Its protein product is CASSLGLAGYEQFF. The gene calls are TRBV7-3 and TRBJ2-1; TRBD2 matches 9 bases. The germline CDR1 and CDR2 sequences are SGHTA and FQGTGA. With V trimmed by 2 bases and J by 8 bases, 4 bases remained unmatched. There are 14 residues in the CDR3.

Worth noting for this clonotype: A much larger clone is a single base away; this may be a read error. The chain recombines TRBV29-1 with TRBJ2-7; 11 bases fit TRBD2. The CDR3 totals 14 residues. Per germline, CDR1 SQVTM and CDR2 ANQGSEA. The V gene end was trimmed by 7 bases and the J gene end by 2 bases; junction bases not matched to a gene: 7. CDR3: CSAEQTSGAYEQYF. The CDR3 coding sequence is TGCAGCGCTGAGCAGACTAGCGGGGCCTACGAGCAGTACTTC.

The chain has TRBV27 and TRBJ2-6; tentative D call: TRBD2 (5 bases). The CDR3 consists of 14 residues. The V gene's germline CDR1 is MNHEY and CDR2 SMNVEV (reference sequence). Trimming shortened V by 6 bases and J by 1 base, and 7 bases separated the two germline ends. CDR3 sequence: CASSTGSGANVLTF. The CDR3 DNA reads TGTGCCAGCAGCACGGGGTCTGGGGCCAACGTCCTGACTTTC. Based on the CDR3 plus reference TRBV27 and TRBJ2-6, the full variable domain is EAQVTQNPRYLITVTGKKLTVTCSQNMNHEYMSWYRQDPGLGLRQIYYSMNVEVTDKGDVPEGYKVSRKEKRNFPLILESPSPNQTSLYFCASSTGSGANVLTFGAGSRLTVL.

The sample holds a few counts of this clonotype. In nucleotides, the CDR3 is TGCGCCAGCAGCTTGGTTAGAGGGGTGACTGAAGCTTTCTTT. Amino acid sequence: CASSLVRGVTEAFF. The chain is built from TRBV5-1 and TRBJ1-1; D is perhaps TRBD1 (5 bases). Germline V gene sequence: CDR1 SGHRS, CDR2 YFSETQ. V gave up 0 bases and J gave up 5 bases, with 11 bases separating them. This CDR3 comprises 14 residues.

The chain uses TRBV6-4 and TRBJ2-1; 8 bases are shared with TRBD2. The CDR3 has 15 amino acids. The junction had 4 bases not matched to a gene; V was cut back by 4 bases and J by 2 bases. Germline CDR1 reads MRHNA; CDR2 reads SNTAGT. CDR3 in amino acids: CASSAGGGPYNEQFF. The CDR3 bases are TGTGCCAGCAGTGCCGGCGGGGGGCCCTACAATGAGCAGTTCTTC.

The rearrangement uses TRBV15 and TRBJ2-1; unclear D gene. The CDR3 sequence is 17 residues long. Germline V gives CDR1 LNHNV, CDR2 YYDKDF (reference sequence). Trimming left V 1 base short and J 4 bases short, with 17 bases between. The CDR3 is CATSRVLYQDGYNEQFF. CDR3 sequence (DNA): TGTGCCACCAGCAGAGTCCTCTACCAGGACGGATACAATGAGCAGTTCTTC.

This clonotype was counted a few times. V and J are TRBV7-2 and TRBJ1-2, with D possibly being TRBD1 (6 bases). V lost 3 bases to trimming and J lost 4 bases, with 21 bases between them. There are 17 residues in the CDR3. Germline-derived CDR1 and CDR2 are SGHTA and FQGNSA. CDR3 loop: CASSFYDSGDVLYGYTF. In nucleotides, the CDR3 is TGTGCCAGCAGCTTTTACGACTCAGGGGACGTACTCTATGGCTACACCTTC.

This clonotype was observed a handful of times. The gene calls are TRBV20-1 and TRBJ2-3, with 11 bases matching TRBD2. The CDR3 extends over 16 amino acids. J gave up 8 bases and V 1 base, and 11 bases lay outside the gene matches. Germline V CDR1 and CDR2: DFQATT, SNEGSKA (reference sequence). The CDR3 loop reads CSARVIAGGPFTTQYF. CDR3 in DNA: TGCAGTGCTAGAGTTATAGCGGGAGGGCCCTTTACTACGCAGTATTTT.

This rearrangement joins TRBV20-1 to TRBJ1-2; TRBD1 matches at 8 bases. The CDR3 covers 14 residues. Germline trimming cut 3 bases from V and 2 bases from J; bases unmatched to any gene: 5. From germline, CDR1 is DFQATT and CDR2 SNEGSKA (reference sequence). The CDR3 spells CSARRRTGNYGYTF. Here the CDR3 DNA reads TGCAGTGCTAGGAGACGGACAGGGAACTATGGCTACACCTTC.

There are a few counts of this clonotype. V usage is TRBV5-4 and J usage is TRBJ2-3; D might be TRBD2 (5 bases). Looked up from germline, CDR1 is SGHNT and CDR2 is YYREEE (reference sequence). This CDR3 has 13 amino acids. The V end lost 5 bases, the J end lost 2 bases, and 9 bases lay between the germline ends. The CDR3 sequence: CASSLADTDTQYF. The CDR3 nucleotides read TGTGCCAGCAGTCTAGCAGACACAGATACGCAGTATTTT.

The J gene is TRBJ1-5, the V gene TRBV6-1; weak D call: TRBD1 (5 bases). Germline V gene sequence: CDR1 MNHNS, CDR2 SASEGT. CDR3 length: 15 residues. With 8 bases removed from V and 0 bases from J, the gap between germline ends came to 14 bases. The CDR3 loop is CASQPGSYSNQPQHF. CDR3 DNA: TGTGCCAGCCAGCCAGGGTCTTATAGCAATCAGCCCCAGCATTTT.

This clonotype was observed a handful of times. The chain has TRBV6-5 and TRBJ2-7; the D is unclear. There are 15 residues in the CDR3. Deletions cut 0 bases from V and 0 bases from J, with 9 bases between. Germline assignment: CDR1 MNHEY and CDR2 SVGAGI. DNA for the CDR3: TGTGCCAGCAGTTACTCGTCCGTCAGCTCCTACGAGCAGTACTTC. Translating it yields CASSYSSVSSYEQYF.

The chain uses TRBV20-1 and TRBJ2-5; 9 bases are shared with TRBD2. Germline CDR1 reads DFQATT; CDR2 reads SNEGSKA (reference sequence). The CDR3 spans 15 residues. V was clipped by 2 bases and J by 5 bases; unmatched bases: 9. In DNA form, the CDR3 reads TGCAGTGCTAGAAGTCCTAGCGGGAACGGGGAGACCCAGTACTTC. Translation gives CSARSPSGNGETQYF.

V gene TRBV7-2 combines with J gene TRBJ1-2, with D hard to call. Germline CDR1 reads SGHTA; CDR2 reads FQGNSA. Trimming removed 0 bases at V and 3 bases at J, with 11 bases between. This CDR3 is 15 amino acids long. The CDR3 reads CASSLAAGSYYGYTF. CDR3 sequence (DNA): TGTGCCAGCAGCTTAGCCGCAGGCAGCTACTATGGCTACACCTTC.

This CDR3 reads CSGDASSTDTQYF. DNA of the CDR3: TGCAGTGGGGATGCAAGTTCCACAGATACGCAGTATTTT. This chain joins TRBV20-1 and TRBJ2-3; D not resolved. This CDR3 is built from 13 residues. Germline V gene sequence: CDR1 DFQATT, CDR2 SNEGSKA (reference sequence). Trimming took off 7 bases at V and 2 bases at J, with 13 bases between the two ends.

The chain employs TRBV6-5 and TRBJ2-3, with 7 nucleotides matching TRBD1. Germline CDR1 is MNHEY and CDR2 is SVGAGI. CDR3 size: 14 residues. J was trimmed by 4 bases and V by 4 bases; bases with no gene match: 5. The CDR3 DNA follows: TGTGCCAGCAGTTCCTACAGGGGCGCAGATACGCAGTATTTT. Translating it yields CASSSYRGADTQYF.

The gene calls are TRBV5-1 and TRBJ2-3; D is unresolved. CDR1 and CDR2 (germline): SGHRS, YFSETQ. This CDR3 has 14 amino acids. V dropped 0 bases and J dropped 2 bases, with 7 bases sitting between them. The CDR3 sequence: CASSLVDTTDTQYF. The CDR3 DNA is TGCGCCAGCAGCTTGGTAGACACCACAGATACGCAGTATTTT.